This TCR beta chain was captured in a study of cytomegalovirus exposure and HLA in healthy donors (dated 2017 in TCRdb). Some background on the complete study: A later analysis indicated that the roughly 130 validation repertoires were generated on the platform also employed for the roughly 720 repertoires of the first cohort. The study aimed to test whether cataloging public T cell receptors could reveal signatures of past pathogen exposure. Along with the roughly 670-subject first cohort, a separate validation cohort of over a hundred different subjects was used. To predict cytomegalovirus infection status, the study brought together high-throughput TCR immunosequencing, statistical association of individual TCRs with disease status, and machine learning. On the study overall, not on this receptor specifically: All 120 repertoires were used to score co-occurrence in the validation cohort in a later analysis, because that analysis had no HLA typing for the cohort. The classifier was reported to diagnose cytomegalovirus status with high specificity and sensitivity in both the original and validation cohorts. The authors suggested that the approach could potentially be extended to other disease states and immunological phenotypes. In vitro tests confirmed that three of the cytomegalovirus-associated TCR beta chains recognize cytomegalovirus antigens. The study listed approximately 160 TCR beta chains as associated with cytomegalovirus. Subsequent analysis determined that TCRs grouped into clusters in the first cohort also showed a tendency toward co-occurrence across the 130 or so validation repertoires, and about 93% of cluster scores exceeded 0. Most TCR sequences were observed very rarely across donors, whereas some public TCRs were present in many individuals.

Including the terminal cysteine and phenylalanine, the CDR3 comprises 20 residues. The kept DNA is CDR3 alone, 60 bases in frame from the first base. CDR1 MGHRA and CDR2 YSYEKL were looked up in the germline V gene. Trimming at the junction amounts to 0 bases on V and 5 bases on J, and the germline ends lie 28 bases apart. Library construction relied on the immunoSEQ multiplex PCR assay. The original pipeline was this. A statistical classification framework was developed to diagnose cytomegalovirus status using the catalog of TCR beta chain sequences. Not all clones reach the TCRdb copy of this immuneACCESS table, which keeps in-frame sequences only. Checked studies attribute under half of the gap to unresolved V genes and leave the rest unexplained. That table gives V, J and clone size, and the DNA gave D and trimming. The sample table contains roughly 140,000 clones; only one count was recorded for 88% of them. The top ten hold about 7.9% of the sample.

Remarks on this clone: What this receptor recognizes is not known. Base-call qualities are not available, and no considerably larger clone is one nucleotide away.

The donors belonged to the validation cohort of under 150 subjects, which was separate from the roughly 700-subject first cohort. Specimen: PBMCs. The sequence was obtained from a woman younger than 30 in good health and CMV-seropositive. This chain joins TRBV4-1 to TRBJ1-1, and perhaps TRBD1 as D gene, on 6 matching bases. Here is the DNA: TGCGCCAGCAGCCAAGAAGTCCGGGACACGGGAACCCCGTGGGATACTGAAGCTTTCTTT. Its amino acids are CASSQEVRDTGTPWDTEAFF.